These 13 T cell receptor beta chains came from one sample sequenced in a study of T cells after yellow fever vaccination. TCRdb itself ran the 5' RACE reads through MiXCR, one entry per CDR3 protein. Counted here are approximately 12,000 distinct CDR3 sequences, 4% to 6% occurring once; the ten biggest clones make up 51%. Sequenced here: PBMCs, either bulk or a sorted T-cell subset (CD4+, CD8+, memory, or dextramer-sorted; not recorded which), sampled 45 days after the yellow fever booster vaccination. Receptors were obtained from a man aged 30 to 45 who received the YFV17D yellow fever vaccine.

This clonotype occurred many times. The gene calls are TRBV29-1 and TRBJ2-7, with D unclear. V lost 1 base and J lost 2, with 15 bases in between. The CDR3 runs 15 residues. Germline assignment: CDR1 SQVTM and CDR2 ANQGSEA. The CDR3 sequence: CSVEGLVGLTYEQYF. In DNA form, the CDR3 reads TGCAGCGTTGAAGGATTGGTCGGTTTAACCTACGAGCAGTACTTC.

This clonotype was seen at least ten times. The rearrangement uses TRBV7-8 and TRBJ2-5; 7 nucleotides match TRBD2. Germline CDR1 SGHVS, CDR2 FQNEAQ. This CDR3 has 16 residues. V trimming: 7 bases; J trimming: 2 bases; junction bases outside the gene matches: 13. CDR3 amino acids: CASIPGPAGLQETQYF. CDR3 in DNA: TGTGCCAGCATCCCTGGTCCAGCGGGGCTTCAAGAGACCCAGTACTTC.

Many counts were recorded for this clonotype. The chain joins TRBV7-9 to TRBJ2-7, with TRBD2 identical over 10 bases. Trimming cost V 5 bases and J 1 base; bases outside gene matches: 5. CDR3 length equals 15 residues. The germline CDR1 and CDR2 sequences are SEHNR and FQNEAQ (reference sequence). The CDR3 sequence: CASSPWTSGSYEQYF. The CDR3 bases are TGTGCCAGCAGCCCCTGGACTAGCGGATCCTACGAGCAGTACTTC.

In its sample, this clonotype was seen many times. V and J are TRBV28 and TRBJ2-5, with 7 bases lining up with TRBD2. Germline loops: CDR1 MDHEN, CDR2 SYDVKM. The CDR3 extends over 14 amino acids. Trimming cost V 3 bases and J 4 bases; bases outside gene matches: 5. The CDR3 DNA sequence: TGTGCCAGCAGTTTTCTAGCGGCCCGAGAGACCCAGTACTTC. Protein product: CASSFLAARETQYF.

This clonotype was seen at least ten times. The rearrangement joins TRBV15 to TRBJ2-7; the D is unclear. The CDR3 totals 13 residues. V dropped 0 bases and J dropped 3 bases, with 6 bases sitting between them. The germline V gene has CDR1 LNHNV and CDR2 YYDKDF (reference sequence). The CDR3 DNA reads as TGTGCCACCAGCAGAGACCCAAACTACGAGCAGTACTTC. Translating it yields CATSRDPNYEQYF. The entire variable domain, with the rest obtained from reference TRBV15 and TRBJ2-7, is as follows: DAMVIQNPRYQVTQFGKPVTLSCSQTLNHNVMYWYQQKSSQAPKLLFHYYDKDFNNEADTPDNFQSRRPNTSFCFLDIRSPGLGDTAMYLCATSRDPNYEQYFGPGTRLTVT.

This clonotype was seen ten or more times. This sequence joins TRBV20-1 and TRBJ2-7; tentatively, D is TRBD2 (6 bases). V was trimmed by 3 bases and J by 6 bases, leaving 9 bases between them. This CDR3 region has 11 residues. Per germline, CDR1 DFQATT and CDR2 SNEGSKA (reference sequence). Here the CDR3 DNA reads TGCAGTGCTAGTAGCGGTGGCGAGCAGTACTTC. Protein product: CSASSGGEQYF.

This clonotype was counted many times. The chain combines TRBV5-4 with TRBJ2-1, with D possibly matching TRBD2 (6 bases). The V end was cut by 0 bases, the J end by 7 bases, with 14 bases between. The CDR3 is 15 amino acids. Germline V gene lookup returns CDR1 SGHNT and CDR2 YYREEE (reference sequence). The DNA of the CDR3 is TGTGCCAGCAGCTTGGCCTTGGGACTCAGAAATGAGCAGTTCTTC. Translating it yields CASSLALGLRNEQFF.

This clonotype showed up many times. CDR3 coding DNA: TGTGCCATTAGCACGGGATCCAAGAACGAGCAGTACTTC. Translated, it gives CAISTGSKNEQYF. This sequence joins TRBV10-3 and TRBJ2-7; D perhaps matches TRBD2 (5 bases). V lost 9 bases and J 5 bases, leaving 17 bases between the germline ends. The CDR3 is 13 residues long. CDR1 is ENHRY and CDR2 is SYGVKD in the germline V gene.

This clonotype was observed at least ten times. The V gene is TRBV18, the J gene TRBJ2-5; the D gene is possibly TRBD2 (5 bases). Germline V gene lookup returns CDR1 KGHSH and CDR2 LQKENI. Trimming shortened V by 6 bases and J by 4 bases, and 15 bases separated the two germline ends. The CDR3 is 14 amino acids. The CDR3 here is CASSTLAIAETQYF. CDR3 DNA: TGTGCCAGCTCCACTTTAGCGATAGCAGAGACCCAGTACTTC.

This clonotype appeared many times. The chain couples TRBV12-3 or TRBV12-4 to TRBJ2-5, with 8 bases fitting TRBD2. V lost 6 bases, J lost 9 bases, and 9 bases stayed unmatched. The CDR3 covers 13 residues. DNA of the CDR3: TGTGCCAGCAGCCCACCTCGGCGGGGGGCCCAGTACTTC. This encodes CASSPPRRGAQYF.

Ten or more counts support this clonotype. The rearrangement joins TRBV21-1 to TRBJ2-7; TRBD1 is the table's D call, not checked against the DNA. TRBV21-1 is a documented pseudogene. The CDR3 has 11 residues. As DNA, the CDR3 is TGTGCCAGCGGACAGGGTGACGAGCAGTACTTC. This sequence encodes CASGQGDEQYF.

V and J are TRBV12-3 or TRBV12-4 and TRBJ2-2; D perhaps matches TRBD2 (6 bases). Between the trimmed V and J ends, which lost 3 bases and 3 bases, there was a span of 8 bases. The CDR3 sequence is 14 residues long. The CDR3 protein is CASSFSGDTGELFF. The CDR3 bases are TGTGCCAGCAGTTTTTCGGGGGACACCGGGGAGCTGTTTTTT.

This clonotype has a count of ten or more. The V call is TRBV5-1, the J call TRBJ2-2, with 7 positions matching TRBD2. After removal of 8 bases from V and 1 base from J, the junction contained 8 bases not matched to a gene. The CDR3 consists of 15 residues. Germline V CDR1 and CDR2: SGHRS, YFSETQ. The CDR3 region is CASRREIGNTGELFF. The CDR3 region has the DNA TGCGCCAGTCGGCGGGAGATTGGGAACACCGGGGAGCTGTTTTTT.